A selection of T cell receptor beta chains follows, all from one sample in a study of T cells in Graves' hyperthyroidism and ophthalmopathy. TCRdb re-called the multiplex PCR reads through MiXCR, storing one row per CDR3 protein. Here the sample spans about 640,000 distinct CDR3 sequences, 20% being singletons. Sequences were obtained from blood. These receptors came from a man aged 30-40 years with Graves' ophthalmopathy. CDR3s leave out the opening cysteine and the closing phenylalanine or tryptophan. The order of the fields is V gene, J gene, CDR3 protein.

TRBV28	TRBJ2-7	ASTAVASYEQY
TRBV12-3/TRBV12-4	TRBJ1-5	ASSIGTGGLQPQH
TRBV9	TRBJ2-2	ASGRQGTAVTGELF
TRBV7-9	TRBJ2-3	ASSLKHDGTDTQY
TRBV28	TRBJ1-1	ASSLVPGSGSTEAF
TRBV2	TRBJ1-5	ASRGPPDNQPQH
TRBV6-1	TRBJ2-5	ASSDPTGLETQY
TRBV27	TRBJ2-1	ASSFSGTSGLYNEQF
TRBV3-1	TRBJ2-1	ASSQAPLTSGFNEQF
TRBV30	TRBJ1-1	AWSGIRGDTEAF
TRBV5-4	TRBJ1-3	ASSTDLSSGNTIY
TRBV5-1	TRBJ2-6	ASSLPRGAGANVLT
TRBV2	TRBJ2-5	ASSEEVLGTQY
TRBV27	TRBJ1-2	ASSLNRGLNYGYT
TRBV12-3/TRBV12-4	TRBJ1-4	ASSVNTNEKLF
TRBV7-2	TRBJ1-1	ASSQREGGGAF
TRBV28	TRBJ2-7	ASTDGVSEQY